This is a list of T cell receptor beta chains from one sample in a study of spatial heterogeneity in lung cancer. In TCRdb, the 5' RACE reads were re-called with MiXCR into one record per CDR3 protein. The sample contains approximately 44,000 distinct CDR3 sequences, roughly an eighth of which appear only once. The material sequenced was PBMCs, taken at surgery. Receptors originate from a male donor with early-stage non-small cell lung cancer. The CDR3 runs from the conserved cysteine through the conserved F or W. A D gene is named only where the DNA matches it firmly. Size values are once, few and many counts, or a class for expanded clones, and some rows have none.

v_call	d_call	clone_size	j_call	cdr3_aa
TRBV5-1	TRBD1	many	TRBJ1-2	CASSLGQGGGYTF
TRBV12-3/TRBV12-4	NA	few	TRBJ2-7	CASSLGLSSYEQYF
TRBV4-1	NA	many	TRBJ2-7	CASSPSGTARYEQYF
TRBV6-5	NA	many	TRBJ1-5	CASSQLMGNQPQHF
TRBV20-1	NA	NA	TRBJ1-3	CSARDMDRGNTIYF
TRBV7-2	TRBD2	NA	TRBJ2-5	CASSLSSGSETQYF
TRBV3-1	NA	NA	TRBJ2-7	CASSQAGEQYF
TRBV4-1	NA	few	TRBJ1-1	CASSQVSVSPEAFF
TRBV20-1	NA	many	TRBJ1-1	CSAGNTEAFF
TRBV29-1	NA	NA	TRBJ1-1	CSVIIRNTEAFF
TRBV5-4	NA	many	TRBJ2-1	CASSLRVEVNEQFF
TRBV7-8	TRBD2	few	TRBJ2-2	CASSPLSGKVGELFF
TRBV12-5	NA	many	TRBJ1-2	CASGPQGYGYTF
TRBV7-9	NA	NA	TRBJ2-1	CASSHRDGYNEQFF
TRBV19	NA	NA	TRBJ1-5	CASSMTSVGQPQHF
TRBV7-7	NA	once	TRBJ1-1	CASSLYEGQNTEAFF
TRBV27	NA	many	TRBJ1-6	CASSPDSASNSPLHF
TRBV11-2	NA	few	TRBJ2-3	CASSRKAPSTDTQYF
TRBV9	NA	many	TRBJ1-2	CASSETATNYGYTF
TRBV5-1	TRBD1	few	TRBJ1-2	CASSWGTEGYTF
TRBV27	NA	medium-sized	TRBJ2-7	CASGTAPGVYEQYF
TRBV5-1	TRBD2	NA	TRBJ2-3	CASSLMAGGPGTDTQYF
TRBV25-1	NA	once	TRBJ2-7	CASKGPRSSYEQYF
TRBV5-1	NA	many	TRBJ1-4	CASSLGRKDEKLFF
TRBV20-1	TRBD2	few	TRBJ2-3	CSATGTSGPPDTQYF
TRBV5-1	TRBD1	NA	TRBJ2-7	CASSLTGGPYEQYF
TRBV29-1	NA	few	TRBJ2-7	CSVERQGGEQYF
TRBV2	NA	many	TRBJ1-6	CASSRQPSSYNSPLHF
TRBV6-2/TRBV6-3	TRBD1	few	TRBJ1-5	CASSIQGQGNQPQHF
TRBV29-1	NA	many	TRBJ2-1	CSVEDQVGESEQFF